This is a list of T cell receptor beta chains from one sample in a study of identical twins. TCRdb reprocessed the 5' RACE reads with MiXCR, giving one entry per CDR3 protein. The table records around 530,000 distinct CDR3 sequences, 13% to 15% of them present only once. These records were also assigned to another study, of yellow fever vaccine responses in identical twins.

Material: CD4+ T cells sorted from blood. These receptor sequences come from a woman between 18 and 29 years old in good health. CDR3s include the opening cysteine and the closing phenylalanine or tryptophan. A D gene is named only where the DNA matches it firmly. The size field is filled for only some rows; it gives once, few, many or a size class.

clone size,D gene,J gene,CDR3 length,V gene,CDR3 protein,CDR3 DNA
few,.,TRBJ1-5,15,TRBV6-1,CASSPGPRSNQPQHF,TGTGCCAGCAGCCCCGGGCCGAGGAGCAATCAGCCCCAGCATTTT
.,.,TRBJ2-3,16,TRBV7-9,CASSFPVGASTDTQYF,TGTGCCAGCAGCTTCCCCGTCGGGGCTAGCACAGATACGCAGTATTTT
.,.,TRBJ2-6,14,TRBV10-3,CAIRANSGANVLTF,TGTGCCATCAGGGCCAACTCTGGGGCCAACGTCCTGACTTTC
few,TRBD2,TRBJ2-3,19,TRBV5-1,CASSLVRPGLASSTDTQYF,TGCGCCAGCAGCTTGGTCAGGCCGGGACTAGCATCGAGCACAGATACGCAGTATTTT
.,.,TRBJ2-1,16,TRBV11-2,CASSSLSGSGSREQFF,TGTGCCAGCAGCTCGTTGTCGGGCAGCGGATCGAGAGAGCAGTTCTTC
.,.,TRBJ1-2,14,TRBV7-9,CASSLGSGDYGYTF,TGTGCCAGCAGCTTAGGGTCAGGGGACTATGGCTACACCTTC
.,.,TRBJ2-5,12,TRBV29-1,CSVYWAPETQYF,TGCAGCGTTTATTGGGCCCCAGAGACCCAGTACTTC
.,.,TRBJ2-2,15,TRBV12-3/TRBV12-4,CASSPQAPVTGELFF,TGTGCCAGCAGTCCCCAGGCCCCGGTCACCGGGGAGCTGTTTTTT
many,.,TRBJ2-3,11,TRBV28,CASSRGNTQYF,TGTGCCAGCAGCCGGGGAAATACGCAGTATTTT
few,.,TRBJ2-7,13,TRBV10-3,CAISGQRNYEQYF,TGTGCCATCAGTGGACAGAGGAACTACGAGCAGTACTTC
.,TRBD2,TRBJ2-1,15,TRBV7-3,CASSLTGLGYNEQFF,TGTGCCAGCAGCTTAACGGGACTAGGCTACAATGAGCAGTTCTTC
.,.,TRBJ1-5,14,TRBV20-1,CSATLRGVNQPQHF,TGCAGTGCTACCCTCCGGGGCGTCAATCAGCCCCAGCATTTT
.,TRBD2,TRBJ2-1,17,TRBV7-9,CASSSARTSATYNEQFF,TGTGCCAGCAGCTCAGCGCGGACTAGCGCAACCTACAATGAGCAGTTCTTC
few,TRBD1,TRBJ2-3,16,TRBV10-3,CAISDPGRGLTDTQYF,TGTGCCATCAGTGATCCTGGCAGGGGGCTGACAGATACGCAGTATTTT
few,.,TRBJ2-7,17,TRBV18,CASSAYRGQAINNEQYF,TGTGCCAGCTCAGCCTACCGGGGGCAGGCTATTAACAACGAGCAGTACTTC
many,TRBD2,TRBJ2-5,15,TRBV29-1,CSVGRTSGSGETQYF,TGCAGCGTTGGCCGGACTAGCGGGAGTGGAGAGACCCAGTACTTC
.,TRBD1,TRBJ1-6,15,TRBV6-1,CASSKTGGWNSPLHF,TGTGCCAGCAGCAAGACAGGGGGCTGGAATTCACCCCTCCACTTT
few,.,TRBJ1-3,14,TRBV7-2,CASSFGLFGNTIYF,TGTGCCAGCAGCTTTGGTCTCTTTGGAAACACCATATATTTT
few,TRBD1,TRBJ2-4,17,TRBV2,CASSGHTTGTGYGIQYF,TGTGCCAGCAGTGGGCACACTACCGGGACAGGATACGGCATTCAGTACTTC
.,TRBD2,TRBJ2-7,18,TRBV9,CASSPRSLRWREDNEQYF,TGTGCCAGCAGCCCGCGATCCCTACGCTGGCGGGAGGATAACGAGCAGTACTTC
few,TRBD1,TRBJ2-5,15,TRBV6-1,CASSRQGAWVETQYF,TGTGCCAGCAGTCGACAGGGGGCGTGGGTAGAGACCCAGTACTTC
few,TRBD1,TRBJ2-5,13,TRBV5-1,CASDRGAGETQYF,TGCGCCTCGGACAGGGGGGCGGGAGAGACCCAGTACTTC
few,TRBD1,TRBJ2-1,13,TRBV24-1,CATSDFGGQKQFF,TGTGCCACCAGTGATTTTGGGGGACAGAAGCAGTTCTTC
few,TRBD2,TRBJ2-3,18,TRBV5-1,CASSSNYGLAGSTDTQYF,TGCGCCAGCAGCTCCAACTACGGACTAGCGGGATCCACAGATACGCAGTATTTT
many,TRBD2,TRBJ2-1,14,TRBV12-3/TRBV12-4,CASTVAGGTNEQFF,TGTGCCAGCACCGTAGCGGGGGGCACCAATGAGCAGTTCTTC
.,.,TRBJ1-1,12,TRBV6-6,CASSRTVAEAFF,TGTGCCAGCAGTCGGACAGTCGCTGAAGCTTTCTTT
.,.,TRBJ1-2,13,TRBV14,CASSQDYFTGYTF,TGTGCCAGCAGCCAAGATTATTTCACCGGCTACACCTTC
.,TRBD2,TRBJ2-2,16,TRBV5-1,CASSASGTSIGGELFF,TGCGCCAGCAGCGCGTCCGGGACTAGCATTGGCGGGGAGCTGTTTTTT
.,.,TRBJ2-5,13,TRBV5-1,CASSPWTGETQYF,TGCGCCAGCAGCCCCTGGACGGGAGAGACCCAGTACTTC
few,.,TRBJ1-5,14,TRBV12-3/TRBV12-4,CASSPAGGHQPQHF,TGTGCCAGCAGCCCCGCGGGGGGGCATCAGCCCCAGCATTTT
.,.,TRBJ2-7,13,TRBV5-6,CASSGPRTYEQYF,TGTGCCAGCAGCGGACCTCGGACCTACGAGCAGTACTTC
many,TRBD1,TRBJ1-5,13,TRBV6-1,CASSPGTGVAQHF,TGTGCCAGCAGCCCCGGGACAGGGGTGGCCCAGCATTTT
few,.,TRBJ1-1,15,TRBV12-3/TRBV12-4,CASSLKPQGGTEAFF,TGTGCCAGCAGTTTAAAACCCCAGGGAGGAACTGAAGCTTTCTTT
few,.,TRBJ2-5,13,TRBV28,CASSLSQQETQYF,TGTGCCAGCAGTTTATCGCAGCAAGAGACCCAGTACTTC
few,.,TRBJ2-2,13,TRBV5-1,CASSLVSRGELFF,TGCGCCAGCAGCTTGGTTTCCCGGGGGGAGCTGTTTTTT
.,TRBD1,TRBJ2-2,14,TRBV7-8,CASSTGVITGELFF,TGTGCCAGCAGCACAGGGGTGATCACCGGGGAGCTGTTTTTT